Listed below are T cell receptor beta chains from one sample, sequenced in a study of blood T cell repertoires in COVID-19. Clones were sequenced by immunoSEQ multiplex PCR, and TCRdb holds only the in-frame ones, with some missing. The repertoire holds under 250,000 clones, with about four fifths as singletons. The sample comprised peripheral blood. Every receptor here comes from a man aged 50-60 years with active or convalescent COVID-19. Each CDR3 is given with its conserved first and last residue. Fields, in order: CDR3 protein, J gene, V gene.

CASSEGRGRAEKLFF	TRBJ1-4	TRBV3-1/TRBV3-2
CASSYQNSHTEAFF	TRBJ1-1	TRBV6-5
CASRVTGDNQPQHF	TRBJ1-5	TRBV19
CASSQERFGGYTF	TRBJ1-2	TRBV3-1/TRBV3-2
CASSATKKQEPTITSTDTQYF	TRBJ2-3	TRBV2
CASSPGRSGEQYF	TRBJ2-7	TRBV14
CASSYELAGVTGELFF	TRBJ2-2	TRBV6-2/TRBV6-3
CASSPNRGRGGTGELFF	TRBJ2-2	TRBV14
CASLSRADSNQPQHF	TRBJ1-5	TRBV5-7
CASSRGQGIRANEKLFF	TRBJ1-4	TRBV3-1/TRBV3-2
CASSTRSGTGAYEQYF	TRBJ2-7	TRBV7-2
CASSRDRDYGYTF	TRBJ1-2	TRBV7-9
CASSTGTDSYNEQFF	TRBJ2-1	TRBV9
CASSLGDSFGAGELFF	TRBJ2-2	TRBV7-9
CASSLGGGRVAEKLFF	TRBJ1-4	TRBV5-1
CASLVWGLNGNTIYF	TRBJ1-3	TRBV19
CASSTGTGGYEQYF	TRBJ2-7	TRBV9
CASIPGLGYGYTF	TRBJ1-2	TRBV19
CASSLPSQGTDTQYF	TRBJ2-3	TRBV5-1
CASSDRDRGVDTQYF	TRBJ2-3	TRBV19
CASSSGLAGYYNEQFF	TRBJ2-1	TRBV5-1
CASSLDGNSPLHF	TRBJ1-6	TRBV7-9
CASSQPSSYNEQFF	TRBJ2-1	TRBV5-4
CAWSGKGHTNTEAFF	TRBJ1-1	TRBV30
CATSRGGGATGELFF	TRBJ2-2	TRBV15
CAWRYSWGGSYGYTF	TRBJ1-2	TRBV30
CASSPRQGLDGNTIYF	TRBJ1-3	TRBV18
CASSPGETQYF	TRBJ2-5	TRBV7-6
CASSLRVPGGSYNSPLHF	TRBJ1-6	TRBV5-7
CASSRGQGAGEKLFF	TRBJ1-4	TRBV6-5
CAIGQSSYEQYF	TRBJ2-7	TRBV10-3
CASSYLQGRQPQHF	TRBJ1-5	TRBV6-5
CASSVGGTGDSGANVLTF	TRBJ2-6	TRBV9
CASSQEPGGANRNTIYF	TRBJ1-3	TRBV4-1
CASSIEAGGWETQYF	TRBJ2-5	TRBV19
CAWSAGQGRHHSYNEQFF	TRBJ2-1	TRBV30
CASSLTTTNEKLFF	TRBJ1-4	TRBV5-1
CASSLGGPDRGRQPQHF	TRBJ1-5	TRBV5-5
CASSLTAGELFF	TRBJ2-2	TRBV13
CASRDRANTEAFF	TRBJ1-1	TRBV6-5
CASSPGQGRTEAFF	TRBJ1-1	TRBV9
CASSQDPGQGEETQYF	TRBJ2-5	TRBV3-1/TRBV3-2
CASSFFQYNSPLHF	TRBJ1-6	TRBV5-4
CASSVASGIKEAFF	TRBJ1-1	TRBV9
CASGEGASTEAFF	TRBJ1-1	TRBV7-9
CASSQDQGRRAFF	TRBJ1-1	TRBV4-2